The clone carrying this T cell receptor (beta chain) was detected only once. Its antigen is as yet unknown. The data were obtained in a study of T cell repertoires in cytomegalovirus infection. Across the study: Newly reported HLA-C-restricted and thoroughly characterized HLA-B-restricted CMV epitopes were employed. Indications of both CMV infection and matching HLA type were provided by public TCR beta signatures. Regarding the study as a whole: What dominated the ex vivo response were HLA-C-restricted CMV-specific TCR beta clonotypes. Frequencies of public TCR beta families were cumulated, and this identified carriers of CMV plus the relevant HLA.

V was pared by 7 bases and J by 5 bases, with 16 bases of the junction left unmatched. The CDR3 extends over 18 amino acids. The germline V gene encodes CDR1 SQVTM and CDR2 ANQGSEA. MiXCR, run by TCRdb on the reads, gives a single entry per CDR3 protein. This table holds about 500,000 distinct CDR3 sequences, 30% to 40% found once. The TCR was taken from a human donor in good health (CMV status not recorded). Some clones in this sample may be carry-over from other donors' samples. The material was cultured PBMCs, obtained from culture after CMV antigen stimulation. The rearrangement uses TRBV29-1 and TRBJ2-1, with 14 nucleotides matching TRBD2. As DNA, the CDR3 is TGCAGCGCACTTGTGTCTAGGACTAGCGGGAGGAGTAACAATGAGCAGTTCTTC. It is translated as CSALVSRTSGRSNNEQFF.